Sequencing of this T cell receptor beta chain was carried out in a study of glioma-infiltrating T cells after dendritic cell vaccination. Study context: Dendritic cell vaccination trial patients had either newly diagnosed or recurrent glioblastoma. Patients received three intradermal dendritic cell vaccine injections at biweekly intervals.

The V gene's germline CDR1 is SGHDN and CDR2 FVKESK. The CDR3 totals 17 residues. V dropped 2 bases and J dropped 2 bases, with 18 bases sitting between them. Clones were sequenced by immunoSEQ multiplex PCR, and TCRdb holds only the in-frame ones, with some missing. Of 65,000 or so clones in the sample, around nine tenths are singletons; the top ten hold about 9.9%. Sample time point: after dendritic cell vaccination, including at tumor progression/relapse. Selection required adequate fresh-frozen tumor tissue plus more than two years' survival data. The rearrangement uses TRBV14 and TRBJ2-5; TRBD1 might be the D (7 bases). Sequences were derived from blood, sampled after dendritic cell vaccination. The TCR comes from a human donor with glioblastoma. The CDR3: CASSQRLGYRGQETQYF. The CDR3 nucleotides read TGTGCCAGCAGCCAACGACTAGGATACAGGGGTCAAGAGACCCAGTACTTC.